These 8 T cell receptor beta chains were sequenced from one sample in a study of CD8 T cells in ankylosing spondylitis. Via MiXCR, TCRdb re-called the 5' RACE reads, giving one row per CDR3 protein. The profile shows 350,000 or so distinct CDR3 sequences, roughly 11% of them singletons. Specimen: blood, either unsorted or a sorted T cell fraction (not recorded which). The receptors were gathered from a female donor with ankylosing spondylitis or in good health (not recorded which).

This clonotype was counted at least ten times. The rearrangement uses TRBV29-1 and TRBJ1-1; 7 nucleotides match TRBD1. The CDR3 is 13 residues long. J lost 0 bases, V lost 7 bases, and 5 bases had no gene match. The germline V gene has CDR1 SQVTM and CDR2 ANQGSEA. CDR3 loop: CSAGGQLNTEAFF. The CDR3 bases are TGCAGCGCTGGGGGACAGCTGAACACTGAAGCTTTCTTT.

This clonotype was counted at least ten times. The CDR3 bases are TGTGCCACCAGTGACCGTGACAGGGCCAAATATCAGCCCCAGCATTTT. Protein sequence: CATSDRDRAKYQPQHF. The chain is built from TRBV24-1 and TRBJ1-5; 7 bases are a match to TRBD1. Germline values: CDR1 KGHDR, CDR2 SFDVKD. This CDR3 comprises 16 residues. The junction had 10 bases not matched to a gene; V was cut back by 4 bases and J by 5 bases.

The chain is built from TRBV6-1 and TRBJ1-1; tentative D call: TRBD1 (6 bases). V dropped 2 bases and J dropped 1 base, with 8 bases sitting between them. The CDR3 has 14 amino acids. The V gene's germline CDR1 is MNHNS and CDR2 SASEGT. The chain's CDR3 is CASSELDRNTEAFF. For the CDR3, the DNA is TGTGCCAGCAGTGAACTGGACAGGAACACTGAAGCTTTCTTT.

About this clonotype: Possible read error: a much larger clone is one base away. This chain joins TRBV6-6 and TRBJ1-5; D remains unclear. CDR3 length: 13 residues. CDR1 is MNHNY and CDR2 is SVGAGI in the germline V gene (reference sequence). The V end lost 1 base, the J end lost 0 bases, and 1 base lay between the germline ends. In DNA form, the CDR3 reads TGTGCCAGCAGTTACTATAGCAATCAGCCCCAGCATTTT. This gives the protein CASSYYSNQPQHF.

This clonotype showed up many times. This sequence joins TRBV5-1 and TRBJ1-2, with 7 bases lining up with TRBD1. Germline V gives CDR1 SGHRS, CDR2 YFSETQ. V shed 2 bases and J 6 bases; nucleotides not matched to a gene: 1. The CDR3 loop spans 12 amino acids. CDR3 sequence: CASSFQGDGYTF. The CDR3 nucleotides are TGCGCCAGCAGCTTCCAGGGGGATGGCTACACCTTC.

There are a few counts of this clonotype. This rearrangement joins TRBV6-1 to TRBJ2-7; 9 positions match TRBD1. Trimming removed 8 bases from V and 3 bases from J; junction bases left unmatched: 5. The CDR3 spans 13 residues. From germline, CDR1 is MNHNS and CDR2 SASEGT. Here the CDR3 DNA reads TGTGCCAGCGCGACAGGGGGGGGCTACGAGCAGTACTTC. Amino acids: CASATGGGYEQYF.

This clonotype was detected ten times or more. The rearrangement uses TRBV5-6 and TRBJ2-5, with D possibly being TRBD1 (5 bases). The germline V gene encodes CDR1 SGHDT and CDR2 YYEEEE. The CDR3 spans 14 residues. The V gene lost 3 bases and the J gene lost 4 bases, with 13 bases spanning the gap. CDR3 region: CASSSPRGGETQYF. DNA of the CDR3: TGTGCCAGCAGCTCTCCTAGGGGTGGAGAGACCCAGTACTTC.

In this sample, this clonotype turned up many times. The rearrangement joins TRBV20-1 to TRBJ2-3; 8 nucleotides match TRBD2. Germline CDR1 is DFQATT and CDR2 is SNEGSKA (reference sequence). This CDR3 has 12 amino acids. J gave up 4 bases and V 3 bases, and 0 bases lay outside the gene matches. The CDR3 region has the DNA TGCAGTGCTAGCGGGGGGGCAGATACGCAGTATTTT. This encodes CSASGGADTQYF.